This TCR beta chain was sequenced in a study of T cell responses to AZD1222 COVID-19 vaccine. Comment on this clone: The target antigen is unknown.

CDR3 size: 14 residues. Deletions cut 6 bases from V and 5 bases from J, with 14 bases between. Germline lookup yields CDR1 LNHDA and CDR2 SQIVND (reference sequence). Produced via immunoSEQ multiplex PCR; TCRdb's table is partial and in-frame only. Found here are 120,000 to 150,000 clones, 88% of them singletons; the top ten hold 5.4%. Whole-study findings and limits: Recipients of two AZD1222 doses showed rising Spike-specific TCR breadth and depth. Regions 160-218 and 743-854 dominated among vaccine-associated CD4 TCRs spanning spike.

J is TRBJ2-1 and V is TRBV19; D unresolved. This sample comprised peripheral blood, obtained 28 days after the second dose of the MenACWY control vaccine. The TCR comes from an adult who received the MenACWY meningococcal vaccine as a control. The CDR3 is CASSRPGRDNEQFF. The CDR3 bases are TGTGCCAGTAGCAGACCGGGCCGAGACAATGAGCAGTTCTTC. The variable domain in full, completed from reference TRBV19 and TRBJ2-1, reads DGGITQSPKYLFRKEGQNVTLSCEQNLNHDAMYWYRQDPGQGLRLIYYSQIVNDFQKGDIAEGYSVSREKKESFPLTVTSAQKNPTAFYLCASSRPGRDNEQFFGPGTRLTVL.